This TCR beta chain originates from a study of T-cell reconstitution after alpha-beta-depleted transplantation in children. General observations from the study: The high TCRbeta diversity at day 60 in some patients came from surviving recipient T cells and thymic progenitors. When one year had passed after transplant, most T-cell counts and diversity came from newly produced T cells. By about two months after transplant, alpha-beta T cells reportedly arose from several hundred graft clones that had expanded.

Germline V lookup: CDR1 SGHVS, CDR2 FQNEAQ. This CDR3 is built from 20 residues. V gave up 0 bases and J gave up 9 bases; unmatched junction bases: 15. Concerning this clonotype itself: Its antigen is unidentified.

The library targeted TCRbeta and was prepared with unique molecular identifiers. From the PCR reads, TCRdb called clonotypes with MiXCR, one entry per CDR3 protein. Of about 610,000 distinct CDR3 sequences in the sample, over 25% were seen once. The sample in question was PBMCs, obtained before TCRalphabeta/CD19-depleted stem cell transplant. The J gene is TRBJ2-2, the V gene TRBV7-8; 14 bases agree with TRBD2. This clonotype was obtained from a boy less than two years old with Wiskott-Aldrich syndrome, due to receive a stem cell transplant. CDR3 nucleotides: TGTGCCAGCAGCTTAGCCACGACTAGCGGGAGGGGAATGGGACCAAGGGAGCTGTTTTTT. It codes for CASSLATTSGRGMGPRELFF. The variable domain in full, completed from reference TRBV7-8 and TRBJ2-2, reads GAGVSQSPRYKVAKRGQDVALRCDPISGHVSLFWYQQALGQGPEFLTYFQNEAQLDKSGLPSDRFFAERPEGSVSTLKIQRTQQEDSAVYLCASSLATTSGRGMGPRELFFGEGSRLTVL.